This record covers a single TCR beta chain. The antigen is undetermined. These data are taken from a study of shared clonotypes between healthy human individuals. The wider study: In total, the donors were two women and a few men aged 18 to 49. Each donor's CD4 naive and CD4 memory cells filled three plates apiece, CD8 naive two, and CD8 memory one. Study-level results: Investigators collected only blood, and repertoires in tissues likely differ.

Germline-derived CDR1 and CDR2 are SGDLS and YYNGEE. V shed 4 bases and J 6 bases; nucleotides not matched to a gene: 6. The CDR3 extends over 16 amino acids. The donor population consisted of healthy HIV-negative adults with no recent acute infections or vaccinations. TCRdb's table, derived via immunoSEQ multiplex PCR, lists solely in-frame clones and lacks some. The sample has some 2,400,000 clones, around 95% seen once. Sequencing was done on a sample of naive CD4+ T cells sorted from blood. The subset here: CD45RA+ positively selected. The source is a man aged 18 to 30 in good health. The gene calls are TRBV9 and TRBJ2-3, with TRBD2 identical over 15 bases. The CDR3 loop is CASSPGLAGGLDTQYF. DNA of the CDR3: TGTGCCAGCAGCCCAGGACTAGCGGGGGGGTTGGATACGCAGTATTTT.